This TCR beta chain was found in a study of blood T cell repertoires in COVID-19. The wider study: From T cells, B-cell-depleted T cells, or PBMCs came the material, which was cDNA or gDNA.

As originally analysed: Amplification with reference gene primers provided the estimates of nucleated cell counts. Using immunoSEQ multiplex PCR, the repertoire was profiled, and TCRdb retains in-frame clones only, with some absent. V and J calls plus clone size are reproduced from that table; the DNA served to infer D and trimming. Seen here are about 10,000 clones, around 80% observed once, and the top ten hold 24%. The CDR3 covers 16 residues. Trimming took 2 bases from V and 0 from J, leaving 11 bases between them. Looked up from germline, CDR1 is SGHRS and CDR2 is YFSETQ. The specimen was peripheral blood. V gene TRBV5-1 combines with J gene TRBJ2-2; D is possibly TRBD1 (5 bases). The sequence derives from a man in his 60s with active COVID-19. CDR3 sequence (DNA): TGCGCCAGCAGCTTACTACAGGTACCGAACACCGGGGAGCTGTTTTTT. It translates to CASSLLQVPNTGELFF.